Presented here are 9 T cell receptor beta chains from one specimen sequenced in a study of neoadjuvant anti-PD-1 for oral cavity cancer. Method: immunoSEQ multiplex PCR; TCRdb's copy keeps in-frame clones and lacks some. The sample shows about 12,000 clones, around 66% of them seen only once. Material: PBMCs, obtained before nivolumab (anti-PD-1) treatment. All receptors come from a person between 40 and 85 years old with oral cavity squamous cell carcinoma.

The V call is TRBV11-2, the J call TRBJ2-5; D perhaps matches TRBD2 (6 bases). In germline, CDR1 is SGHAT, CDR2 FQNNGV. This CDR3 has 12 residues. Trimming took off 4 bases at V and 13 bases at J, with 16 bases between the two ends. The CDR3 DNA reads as TGTGCCAGCAGCTATGTGGTGCGGGAACGGTACTTC. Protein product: CASSYVVRERYF.

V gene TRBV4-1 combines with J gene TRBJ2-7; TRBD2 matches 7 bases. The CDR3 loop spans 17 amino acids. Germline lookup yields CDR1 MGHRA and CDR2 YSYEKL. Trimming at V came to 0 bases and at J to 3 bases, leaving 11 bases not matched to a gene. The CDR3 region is CASSQDPAGALRYEQYF. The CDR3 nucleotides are TGCGCCAGCAGCCAAGATCCCGCGGGAGCCCTCCGCTACGAGCAGTACTTC.

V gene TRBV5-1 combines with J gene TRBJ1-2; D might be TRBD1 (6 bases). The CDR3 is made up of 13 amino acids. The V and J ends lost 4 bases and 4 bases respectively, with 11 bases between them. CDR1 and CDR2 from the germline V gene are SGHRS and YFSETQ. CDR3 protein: CASSTDSSYGYTF. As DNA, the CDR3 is TGCGCCAGCAGCACGGACAGTAGCTATGGCTACACCTTC. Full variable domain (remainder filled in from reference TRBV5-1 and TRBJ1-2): KAGVTQTPRYLIKTRGQQVTLSCSPISGHRSVSWYQQTPGQGLQFLFEYFSETQRNKGNFPGRFSGRQFSNSRSEMNVSTLELGDSALYLCASSTDSSYGYTFGSGTRLTVV.

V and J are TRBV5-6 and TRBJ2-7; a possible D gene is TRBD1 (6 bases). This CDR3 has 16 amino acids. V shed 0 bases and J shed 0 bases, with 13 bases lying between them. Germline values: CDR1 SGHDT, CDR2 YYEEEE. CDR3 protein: CASSLERRTASYEQYF. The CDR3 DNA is TGTGCCAGCAGCTTGGAACGGAGGACAGCCTCCTACGAGCAGTACTTC.

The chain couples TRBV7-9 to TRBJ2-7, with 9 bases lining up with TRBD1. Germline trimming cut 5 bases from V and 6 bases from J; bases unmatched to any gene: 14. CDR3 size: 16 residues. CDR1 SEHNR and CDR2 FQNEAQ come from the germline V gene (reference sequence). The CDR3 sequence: CASSLDLTGTGFEQYF. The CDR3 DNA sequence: TGTGCCAGCAGCCTAGACCTCACCGGGACAGGGTTCGAGCAGTACTTC.

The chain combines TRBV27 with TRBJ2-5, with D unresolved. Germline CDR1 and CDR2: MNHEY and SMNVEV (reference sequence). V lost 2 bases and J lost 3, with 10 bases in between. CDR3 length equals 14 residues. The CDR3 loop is CASSLVAAKETQYF. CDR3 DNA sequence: TGTGCCAGCAGTTTAGTGGCGGCGAAAGAGACCCAGTACTTC.

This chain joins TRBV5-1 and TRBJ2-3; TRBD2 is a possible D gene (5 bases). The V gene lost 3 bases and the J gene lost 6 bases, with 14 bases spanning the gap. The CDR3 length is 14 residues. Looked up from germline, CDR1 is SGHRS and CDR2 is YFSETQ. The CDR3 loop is CASSSGGSLDTQYF. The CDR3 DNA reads TGCGCCAGCAGCTCAGGCGGGTCTTTGGATACGCAGTATTTT.

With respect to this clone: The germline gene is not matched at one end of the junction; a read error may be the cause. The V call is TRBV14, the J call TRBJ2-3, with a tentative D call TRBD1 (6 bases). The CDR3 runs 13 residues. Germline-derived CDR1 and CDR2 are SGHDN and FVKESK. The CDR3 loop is CASSPDSEDAQYF. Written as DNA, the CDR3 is TGTGCCAGCAGCCCGGACAGTGAAGATGCGCAGTATTTT.

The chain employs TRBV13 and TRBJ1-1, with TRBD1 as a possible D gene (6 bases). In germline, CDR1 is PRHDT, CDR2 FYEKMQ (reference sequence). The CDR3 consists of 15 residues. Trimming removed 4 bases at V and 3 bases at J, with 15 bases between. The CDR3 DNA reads TGTGCCAGCAGCTCGACAGGAGCTAAGTACACTGAAGCTTTCTTT. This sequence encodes CASSSTGAKYTEAFF.